This is a list of T cell receptor beta chains from one sample in a study of T-cell memory formation after mild COVID-19. One entry per CDR3 protein results from TCRdb running MiXCR on the 5' RACE reads. This sample has approximately 100,000 distinct CDR3 sequences, with around 12% found just once. The material sequenced was PBMCs or a T cell subset sorted from them (not recorded which). The receptors originated from an adult woman who had mild COVID-19 (a few samples of this study predate the infection). Cell type and time point are not known. Each CDR3 is given with its conserved first and last residue. A D gene is named only where the DNA matches it firmly. The size of a clone is reported for some rows only, either as once, few or many, or as a class for expanded clones.

>.|.|TRBJ2-7|TRBV24-1
TGTGCCACCAGTGAGGCGGGGTCCACCTACGAGCAGTACTTC
CATSEAGSTYEQYF
>.|few|TRBJ2-2|TRBV4-1
TGCGCCAGCAGCCAGGCCTTGAACACCGGGGAGCTGTTTTTT
CASSQALNTGELFF
>.|.|TRBJ2-1|TRBV3-1
TGTGCCAGCAGCCAAGAGGGGGGCCGCAATGAGCAGTTCTTC
CASSQEGGRNEQFF
>TRBD1|.|TRBJ2-7|TRBV4-1
TGCGCCAGCAGCCAAGTTCCGGGACAGCTCCGGGCCTACGAGCAGTACTTC
CASSQVPGQLRAYEQYF
>.|.|TRBJ2-7|TRBV7-6
TGTGCCAGCAGCCCAACGGCGAACCACGAGCAGTACTTC
CASSPTANHEQYF
>.|few|TRBJ2-3|TRBV7-9
TGTGCCAGCAGCCCTCTTATCGTCACAGATACGCAGTATTTT
CASSPLIVTDTQYF
>TRBD2|few|TRBJ2-7|TRBV4-2
TGTGCCAGCAGCCAAGATTCGGGACTAGCGGGAACCTACGAGCAGTACTTC
CASSQDSGLAGTYEQYF
>.|few|TRBJ1-2|TRBV12-3/TRBV12-4
TGTGCCAGCAGTTTCTACAGGGACGACTATGGCTACACCTTC
CASSFYRDDYGYTF
>.|.|TRBJ2-1|TRBV15
TGTGCCACCAGCAGGACAGGTGCTGTCGATGAGCAGTTCTTC
CATSRTGAVDEQFF
>.|.|TRBJ2-5|TRBV12-5
TGTGCTAGTGGTTTCCCCGGACCGACCCGGGAGGAGACCCAGTACTTC
CASGFPGPTREETQYF
>TRBD1|many|TRBJ1-4|TRBV5-1
TGCGCCAGCAGCTTGTCGGGACAGGGAAATGAAAAACTGTTTTTT
CASSLSGQGNEKLFF
>TRBD2|few|TRBJ2-5|TRBV5-1
TGCGCCAGCAGCTTGTACCCCGACAGCGGGGGGTTCCAAGAGACCCAGTACTTC
CASSLYPDSGGFQETQYF
>.|.|TRBJ2-2|TRBV7-6
TGTGCCAGCAGCTTAGGAGCCTACACTAGGGGCGGCAACAGCGGGGAGCTGTTTTTT
CASSLGAYTRGGNSGELFF
>TRBD2|few|TRBJ2-1|TRBV4-3
TGCGCCAGCAGCCAAGGACTAGCGGGAGAAAATGAGCAGTTCTTC
CASSQGLAGENEQFF
>TRBD1|few|TRBJ2-1|TRBV15
TGTGCCACCAGCAGAACAGGGGATTTGTACAATGAGCAGTTCTTC
CATSRTGDLYNEQFF
>.|.|TRBJ2-7|TRBV7-9
TGTGCCAGCAGCTTTAGCGAGCGCCCCTTCTACGAGCAGTACTTC
CASSFSERPFYEQYF
>.|few|TRBJ2-5|TRBV7-3
TGTGCCAGCAGCTCAGGGACGGATTACCAAGAGACCCAGTACTTC
CASSSGTDYQETQYF
>.|few|TRBJ1-1|TRBV6-6
TGTGCCAGCCTTATGAGGGGAGCAAACACTGAAGCTTTCTTT
CASLMRGANTEAFF
>TRBD2|.|TRBJ2-1|TRBV6-2/TRBV6-3
TGTGCCACCTCATTGGGACTAGCGGGATTTGAGCAGTTCTTC
CATSLGLAGFEQFF
>.|few|TRBJ2-7|TRBV7-2
TGTGCCAGCAGCTTAAGTCCCTTCGGCGAGCAGTACTTC
CASSLSPFGEQYF
>TRBD2|.|TRBJ2-1|TRBV5-4
TGTGCCAGCAGCTTGGCGTGGGAGGGTAACCTCGGGAATGAGCAGTTCTTC
CASSLAWEGNLGNEQFF
>TRBD1|few|TRBJ1-1|TRBV5-4
TGTGCCAGCAGCCAGGACAGGGCTACTGAAGCTTTCTTT
CASSQDRATEAFF
>TRBD1|medium-sized|TRBJ1-2|TRBV20-1
TGCAGTGCTAGAGTAGAGGACAGGGTTGGATATGGCTACACCTTC
CSARVEDRVGYGYTF
>.|few|TRBJ2-3|TRBV7-9
TGTGCCAGCAGCCTCGTTTTCAATACGCAGTATTTT
CASSLVFNTQYF
>.|few|TRBJ1-2|TRBV3-1
TGTGCCAGCAGCCAAGATGGAGGGTCGGCTGGCTACACCTTC
CASSQDGGSAGYTF
>.|few|TRBJ2-7|TRBV27
TGTGCCAGCAGTCCTAATGACAGGGAGGACGAGCAGTACTTC
CASSPNDREDEQYF
>TRBD2|few|TRBJ2-3|TRBV7-2
TGTGCCAGCAGTCACATCTCGGAAGCGGGAACGAACACAGATACGCAGTATTTT
CASSHISEAGTNTDTQYF
>TRBD1|.|TRBJ2-1|TRBV11-1
TGTGCCAGCAGCATTAGACAGGGTGGCTACAATGAGCAGTTCTTC
CASSIRQGGYNEQFF
>.|.|TRBJ2-2|TRBV7-8
TGTGCCAGCAGCTTAGCGCTTTCTAGCTTAGGGGAGCTGTTTTTT
CASSLALSSLGELFF
>.|.|TRBJ2-5|TRBV5-1
TGCGCCAGCAGGCCCGACTTGTCCCAAGAGACCCAGTACTTC
CASRPDLSQETQYF
>TRBD2|few|TRBJ2-5|TRBV12-3/TRBV12-4
TGTGCCAGCAGTTTTCTAGCGGGGGTGGAGACCCAGTACTTC
CASSFLAGVETQYF
>TRBD2|few|TRBJ2-5|TRBV11-1
TGTGCCAGCAGCTTAACGGCGGGGGAGCAAGAGACCCAGTACTTC
CASSLTAGEQETQYF
>.|.|TRBJ2-7|TRBV12-3/TRBV12-4
TGTGCCAGCAGTTCATCGTGGACTCCTTACGAGCAGTACTTC
CASSSSWTPYEQYF
>TRBD2|.|TRBJ2-5|TRBV4-1
TGCGCCAGCAGCCAATCCACCCCGGGACTAGCGGGACCCCAAGAGACCCAGTACTTC
CASSQSTPGLAGPQETQYF
>.|few|TRBJ2-2|TRBV24-1
TGTGCCACCAGTGATCTAGGGATGAACACCGGGGAGCTGTTTTTT
CATSDLGMNTGELFF
>.|.|TRBJ2-3|TRBV4-3
TGCGCCAGCAGCCAAGATCAACAGGCCACAGATACGCAGTATTTT
CASSQDQQATDTQYF
>.|.|TRBJ2-1|TRBV5-6
TGTGCCAGCAGCTTGGAACAGTGGGAGCAGTTCTTC
CASSLEQWEQFF
>.|few|TRBJ1-1|TRBV5-1
TGCGCCAGCAGCTTGGCCGATGCAGGGGTGGGCAACACTGAAGCTTTCTTT
CASSLADAGVGNTEAFF
>.|.|TRBJ2-3|TRBV12-3/TRBV12-4
TGTGCCAGCAGTTTAGCCAACACAGATACGCAGTATTTT
CASSLANTDTQYF
>.|.|TRBJ2-7|TRBV4-1
TGCGCCAGCAGCCAACGGGTAGGCTACGAGCAGTACTTC
CASSQRVGYEQYF
>TRBD1|many|TRBJ2-1|TRBV29-1
TGCAGCGTTGTTCAGGGGACAGGGGTTACCTACAATGAGCAGTTCTTC
CSVVQGTGVTYNEQFF
>.|.|TRBJ2-7|TRBV7-8
TGTGCCAGCAGCTCATGGGGCTACGAGCAGTACTTC
CASSSWGYEQYF
>.|.|TRBJ2-5|TRBV10-3
TGTGCCATCAGTGAGTCGGGACCAGCCGTAAAGACCCAGTACTTC
CAISESGPAVKTQYF
>.|few|TRBJ2-7|TRBV19
TGTGCCAGTAGTCCACGACAGGCGGTCGCCGAGCAGTACTTC
CASSPRQAVAEQYF
>.|few|TRBJ2-3|TRBV20-1
TGCAGTGCAAAAAACCCGGGGGATACGCAGTATTTT
CSAKNPGDTQYF
>.|few|TRBJ2-7|TRBV12-3/TRBV12-4
TGTGCCAGCAGTTTAAGTTCTGAGGGCCTGATGGGCGAGCAGTACTTC
CASSLSSEGLMGEQYF
>TRBD1|few|TRBJ1-2|TRBV6-5
TGTGCCAGCAGACATGGACAGGGGGCGATCTATGGCTACACCTTC
CASRHGQGAIYGYTF
>.|.|TRBJ2-7|TRBV5-6
TGTGCCAGCAGCTTGGCAGGGTCGCTGTACGAGCAGTACTTC
CASSLAGSLYEQYF